These 18 T cell receptor beta chains were all obtained from the same sample, sequenced in a study of shared T cell receptors in the human thymus. Sequenced by immunoSEQ multiplex PCR; TCRdb stores in-frame clones only, minus some. The sample includes about 660,000 clones, around 87% of them seen just once. Separately, the same data were catalogued under a study of human thymus T cells.

The source material was thymocytes. These receptors all stem from a boy under two years old with a congenital heart defect.

This clone was found a few times. The genes are TRBV6-6 and TRBJ2-2; 7 bases are a match to TRBD1. The J segment lost 4 bases and the V segment lost 8 bases, leaving 13 bases of the junction unmatched. Germline V gene data show CDR1 as MNHNY and CDR2 as SVGAGI (reference sequence). The CDR3 spans 16 residues. The CDR3 reads CASGPTGWPTTGELFF. CDR3 nucleotide sequence: TGTGCCAGCGGCCCGACAGGGTGGCCGACCACCGGGGAGCTGTTTTTT.

The chain employs TRBV5-6 and TRBJ1-1, with D perhaps TRBD1 (6 bases). This CDR3 is 16 amino acids long. CDR1 and CDR2 from the germline V gene are SGHDT and YYEEEE. Deletions cut 5 bases from V and 1 base from J, with 18 bases between. The CDR3 DNA follows: TGTGCCAGCAGTTCAGGGGCCTTGTTACAGAACACTGAAGCTTTCTTT. Translation gives CASSSGALLQNTEAFF.

This chain connects TRBV10-2 to TRBJ2-3; 9 bases are a match to TRBD2. This CDR3 spans 17 amino acids. Germline V gene sequence: CDR1 WSHSY, CDR2 SAAADI. After removal of 0 bases from V and 2 bases from J, the junction contained 6 bases not matched to a gene. This chain's CDR3 is CASSESLAGAYTDTQYF. CDR3 bases: TGCGCCAGCAGTGAGTCTTTAGCGGGAGCCTACACAGATACGCAGTATTTT.

This chain links TRBV30 with TRBJ2-7; 14 positions match TRBD2. The germline V gene encodes CDR1 GTSNPN and CDR2 SVGIG (reference sequence). V shed 4 bases, J shed 0 bases, and the junction held 11 bases outside the gene matches. CDR3 length: 18 amino acids. As DNA, the CDR3 is TGTGCCTGGAAGGCCTCGGGACTAGCGGGAGAGTACTCCTACGAGCAGTACTTC. Its translation: CAWKASGLAGEYSYEQYF.

The chain is built from TRBV5-1 and TRBJ1-1, with D tentatively TRBD1 (5 bases). The CDR3 runs to 19 residues. V was pared by 2 bases and J by 1 base, with 24 bases between. Per the germline V gene, CDR1 is SGHRS and CDR2 is YFSETQ. The CDR3 is CASSFRTKQGGPENTEAFF. The DNA for the CDR3 is TGCGCCAGCAGCTTTCGGACAAAGCAGGGTGGGCCCGAGAACACTGAAGCTTTCTTT.

Details on this clone: Relative to the germline gene, one junction end is altered; a read error may explain this. The V and J genes are TRBV7-8 and TRBJ2-5, with 11 bases identical to TRBD2. This CDR3 contains 16 residues. Germline CDR1 and CDR2: SGHVS and FQNEAQ. The CDR3 nucleotides are TGTGCCAGCAGCTTAGCGGGACTAGCGGACGAAGAAACCCAGTACTTC. Protein sequence: CASSLAGLADEETQYF.

The chain couples TRBV6-1 to TRBJ1-1, with D maybe TRBD1 (6 bases). The V end lost 1 base, the J end lost 3 bases, and 15 bases lay between the germline ends. The CDR3 extends over 16 amino acids. Germline loops: CDR1 MNHNS, CDR2 SASEGT. The CDR3 protein is CASSEDWGNRDTEAFF. CDR3 in DNA: TGTGCCAGCAGTGAAGATTGGGGAAACAGGGACACTGAAGCTTTCTTT.

J is TRBJ2-3 and V is TRBV5-4, with 8 bases aligning to TRBD2. The CDR3 runs to 16 residues. CDR1 and CDR2 (germline): SGHNT, YYREEE (reference sequence). The V and J ends lost 5 bases and 2 bases, in that order; junction bases with no gene match: 10. CDR3 protein: CASSPPSGRPTDTQYF. The CDR3 region has the DNA TGTGCCAGCAGTCCCCCGAGCGGGAGACCCACAGATACGCAGTATTTT.

The V gene is TRBV27, the J gene TRBJ1-4, with TRBD1 matching over 10 bases. The CDR3 totals 15 residues. Germline V gives CDR1 MNHEY, CDR2 SMNVEV (reference sequence). After removal of 5 bases from V and 8 bases from J, the junction contained 8 bases not matched to a gene. The CDR3 region is CASSRLGTGDEKLFF. CDR3 nucleotide sequence: TGTGCCAGCAGTAGACTAGGGACAGGGGACGAAAAACTGTTTTTT.

The chain couples TRBV11-2 to TRBJ1-4, with TRBD1 matching over 11 bases. V shed 1 base, J shed 2 bases, and the junction held 6 bases outside the gene matches. CDR1 and CDR2 from the germline V gene are SGHAT and FQNNGV. This CDR3 is 18 amino acids long. CDR3 sequence reads: CASSLVDRGHDTNEKLFF. CDR3 in DNA: TGTGCCAGCAGCTTAGTGGACAGGGGGCATGATACTAATGAAAAACTGTTTTTT.

V and J are TRBV25-1 and TRBJ2-1, with 7 bases that match TRBD2. V was clipped by 4 bases and J by 6 bases; unmatched bases: 9. Germline V lookup: CDR1 MGHDK, CDR2 SYGVNS. The CDR3 spans 15 residues. DNA of the CDR3: TGTGCCAGCAGTGGAACTAGGGAGGGATCCAATGAGCAGTTCTTC. Translating gives CASSGTREGSNEQFF.

The chain is built from TRBV5-1 and TRBJ2-3, with D perhaps matching TRBD2 (6 bases). Trimming cost V 6 bases and J 0 bases, with 20 bases left between them. Germline V gives CDR1 SGHRS, CDR2 YFSETQ. CDR3 length: 17 residues. In DNA form, the CDR3 reads TGCGCCAGCAAGCCCTCCCAAGTAGGGACTAGCACAGATACGCAGTATTTT. Protein: CASKPSQVGTSTDTQYF.

CDR3 region: CASSLWGRGGAQPQHF. The CDR3 coding sequence is TGTGCCAGCAGTTTATGGGGTAGGGGAGGGGCGCAGCCCCAGCATTTT. This sequence joins TRBV28 and TRBJ1-5; D perhaps matches TRBD1 (5 bases). The CDR3 loop spans 16 amino acids. Trimming left V 0 bases short and J 7 bases short, with 16 bases between. In germline, CDR1 is MDHEN, CDR2 SYDVKM.

The rearrangement uses TRBV20-1 and TRBJ2-7, with a possible D match to TRBD2 (5 bases). Looked up from germline, CDR1 is DFQATT and CDR2 is SNEGSKA (reference sequence). Trimming cost V 6 bases and J 6 bases, with 12 bases left between them. This CDR3 contains 11 residues. The CDR3 nucleotides read TGCAGTGCACCGCTAGGGAGCGAGCAGTACTTC. Translating it yields CSAPLGSEQYF.

The table lists this clone with a count of one. V and J are TRBV18 and TRBJ2-1; 7 bases line up with TRBD2. In germline, CDR1 is KGHSH, CDR2 LQKENI. The CDR3 loop spans 17 amino acids. The V segment lost 5 bases and the J segment 8 bases; nucleotides outside the gene matches: 18. Here the CDR3 reads CASSSPLRAGFVDEQFF. The CDR3 DNA reads TGTGCCAGCTCATCGCCATTAAGAGCGGGGTTTGTCGATGAGCAGTTCTTC.

This chain uses TRBV19 with TRBJ2-3, with TRBD1 matching 7 bases. V dropped 5 bases and J dropped 4; count of bases not matched to a gene: 3. The CDR3 is made up of 13 amino acids. Germline V gene lookup returns CDR1 LNHDA and CDR2 SQIVND (reference sequence). This CDR3 is CASSDRVADTQYF. The CDR3 DNA reads TGTGCCAGTAGTGACAGGGTGGCAGATACGCAGTATTTT.

This chain links TRBV9 with TRBJ2-3, with D perhaps TRBD1 (5 bases). The germline V gene encodes CDR1 SGDLS and CDR2 YYNGEE. Trimming took 3 bases from V and 7 from J, leaving 12 bases between them. The CDR3 loop spans 13 amino acids. The DNA of the CDR3 is TGTGCCAGCAGCGGGGGCCTAAGTCATACGCAGTATTTT. It translates to CASSGGLSHTQYF.

The V and J genes are TRBV10-3 and TRBJ2-7; TRBD1 might be the D (6 bases). The germline V gene has CDR1 ENHRY and CDR2 SYGVKD. The CDR3 consists of 16 residues. V lost 2 bases and J 0 bases, leaving 14 bases between the germline ends. The CDR3 DNA follows: TGTGCCATCAGTGAGGGAGTAGGGGGAACCTCCTACGAGCAGTACTTC. Amino acids: CAISEGVGGTSYEQYF.